This T cell receptor beta chain was recorded in a study of T cells in Graves' hyperthyroidism and ophthalmopathy. About the research overall: It was at initial diagnosis, before any treatment, that peripheral blood was collected. Study-wide findings and caveats: Blood shared most expanded thyroid clonotypes above 0.001.

Comments on this clonotype: Its antigen is not known.

Based on clinical symptoms, serum thyroxine and TRAb, thyroid ultrasound and orbital computed tomography, diagnoses were reached. PBMCs were derived from approximately 10 ml fresh peripheral blood. Amplified TCR beta CDR3 regions derived from RNA transcripts. When the TCR CDR3 underwent first-round RT-PCR, the HTBI primer set was used. Via MiXCR, TCRdb re-called the multiplex PCR reads, giving one row per CDR3 protein. The sample yields some 210,000 distinct CDR3 sequences, roughly 17% seen once. Trimming took off 1 base at V and 3 bases at J, with 7 bases between the two ends. The germline gives CDR1 DFQATT, CDR2 SNEGSKA (reference sequence). CDR3 size: 13 residues.

This TCR derives from a man aged 50 to 60 with Graves' hyperthyroidism. The sample taken for sequencing was blood. This chain links TRBV20-1 with TRBJ1-5; D is perhaps TRBD1 (5 bases). CDR3 protein: CSARGDLNQPQHF. The CDR3 nucleotides read TGCAGTGCTAGAGGGGACCTCAATCAGCCCCAGCATTTT.